The 9 T cell receptor beta chains below come from one sample, sequenced in a study of CD8 T cells in Susac syndrome (dated by TCRdb to 2018 to 2020). The library was generated by the immunoSEQ multiplex PCR assay. RNA was extracted using the RNeasy kit, and roughly 0.45 to 1 ug of the RNA was reverse transcribed with random hexamers. TCRdb handled the public reads itself, with Q25 trimming in fastp and clone calling in MiXCR, and kept productive beta chains. Duplicate CDR3 protein sequences are folded into a single record with the most common DNA and genes. This sample comprises almost 450,000 distinct CDR3 sequences, 85% of them detected only once. 0.09% to 0.15% of the sample comes from the top ten. The sequenced sample was CD8+ T cells from PBMCs. Every receptor here comes from a human donor with multiple sclerosis.

The V call is TRBV27, the J call TRBJ2-3; D possibly uses TRBD1 or TRBD2 (5 bases each). The CDR3 extends over 16 amino acids. Trimming stripped 7 bases from V and 0 bases from J, with 17 bases between. CDR1 is MNHEY and CDR2 is SMNVEV in the germline V gene (reference sequence). The chain's CDR3 is CASTPGTFFSTDTQYF. As DNA, the CDR3 is TGTGCCAGCACCCCCGGGACGTTCTTTAGCACAGATACGCAGTATTTT.

This clonotype was seen just once. The J gene is TRBJ2-5, the V gene TRBV3-1; 7 bases line up with TRBD2. V was clipped by 5 bases and J by 5 bases; unmatched bases: 20. This CDR3 region has 18 residues. Germline CDR1 reads LGHDT; CDR2 reads YNNKEL (reference sequence). The CDR3 region is CASSSNGLVGGTGETQYF. Written as DNA, the CDR3 is TGTGCCAGCAGCTCCAATGGACTAGTCGGGGGAACCGGGGAGACCCAGTACTTC.

On this clonotype: At one end, the junction sequence differs from germline, possibly due to a read error. The chain carries TRBV4-1 and TRBJ1-5, with D tentatively TRBD1 (5 bases). There are 15 residues in the CDR3. Germline loops: CDR1 MGHRA, CDR2 YSYEKL. The chain's CDR3 is CASSPGPNSNQPRHF. CDR3 nucleotide sequence: TGCGCCAGCAGCCCAGGGCCAAATAGCAATCAGCCCCGGCATTTT.

The chain recombines TRBV5-1 with TRBJ1-3, with D possibly matching TRBD1 (6 bases). The CDR3 is made up of 16 amino acids. The germline CDR1 and CDR2 sequences are SGHRS and YFSETQ. V dropped 0 bases and J dropped 1 base, with 11 bases sitting between them. CDR3 residues: CASSLDRGLSGNTIYF. Here the CDR3 DNA reads TGCGCCAGCAGCTTGGACCGGGGGCTGTCTGGAAACACCATATATTTT.

V and J are TRBV25-1 and TRBJ2-1; 7 bases match TRBD1. CDR1 is MGHDK, CDR2 SYGVNS, per germline. The CDR3 extends over 11 amino acids. The trim removed 8 bases at V and 7 bases at J, leaving 2 bases unmatched. The CDR3 spells CASETGNEQFF. DNA of the CDR3: TGTGCCAGCGAGACAGGGAATGAGCAGTTCTTC.

The chain has TRBV9 and TRBJ1-2; no reliable D call. Germline loops: CDR1 SGDLS, CDR2 YYNGEE. CDR3 size: 13 residues. Trimming cost V 0 bases and J 4 bases, with 7 bases left between them. The CDR3 DNA follows: TGTGCCAGCAGCGTAGCTTCTTTCTATGGCTACACCTTC. Encoded protein: CASSVASFYGYTF.

The V and J genes are TRBV5-5 and TRBJ1-3, with D unresolved. V lost 6 bases, J lost 0 bases, and 10 bases lay in between. This CDR3 has 14 residues. CDR1 is SGHKS and CDR2 is YYEKEE in the germline V gene (reference sequence). This CDR3 is CASTPLSSGNTIYF. The CDR3 DNA is TGTGCCAGCACCCCTCTAAGCTCTGGAAACACCATATATTTT. Supplemented by reference TRBV5-5 and TRBJ1-3, the full variable domain reads DAGVTQSPTHLIKTRGQQVTLRCSPISGHKSVSWYQQVLGQGPQFIFQYYEKEERGRGNFPDRFSARQFPNYSSELNVNALLLGDSALYLCASTPLSSGNTIYFGEGSWLTVV.

The rearrangement links TRBV7-9 to TRBJ2-7; the match to TRBD2 covers 11 bases. CDR3 size: 14 residues. Germline-derived CDR1 and CDR2 are SEHNR and FQNEAQ (reference sequence). With V trimmed by 5 bases and J by 6 bases, 6 bases remained unmatched. The CDR3 sequence: CASSPTSGEIEQYF. CDR3 sequence (DNA): TGTGCCAGCAGCCCGACTAGCGGGGAGATCGAGCAGTACTTC.

This clonotype showed up just a few times. The V and J genes are TRBV10-3 and TRBJ1-2, with D hard to call. CDR3 length equals 14 residues. Germline V gene data show CDR1 as ENHRY and CDR2 as SYGVKD. Trimming removed 2 bases at V and 0 bases at J, with 7 bases between. CDR3 nucleotides: TGTGCCATCAGTGAGGCCGCAGCTAACTATGGCTACACCTTC. Its translation: CAISEAAANYGYTF.